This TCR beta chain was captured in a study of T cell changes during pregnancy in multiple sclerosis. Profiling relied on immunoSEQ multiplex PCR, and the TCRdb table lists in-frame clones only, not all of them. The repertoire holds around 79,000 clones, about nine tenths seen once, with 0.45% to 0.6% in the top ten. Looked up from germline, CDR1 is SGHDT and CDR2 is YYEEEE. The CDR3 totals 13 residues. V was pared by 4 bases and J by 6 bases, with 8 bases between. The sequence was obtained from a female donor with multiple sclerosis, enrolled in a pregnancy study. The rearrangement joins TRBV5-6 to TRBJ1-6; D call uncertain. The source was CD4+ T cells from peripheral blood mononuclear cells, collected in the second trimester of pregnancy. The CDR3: CASSPRPNSPLHF. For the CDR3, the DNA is TGTGCCAGCAGCCCTCGTCCTAATTCACCCCTCCACTTT.